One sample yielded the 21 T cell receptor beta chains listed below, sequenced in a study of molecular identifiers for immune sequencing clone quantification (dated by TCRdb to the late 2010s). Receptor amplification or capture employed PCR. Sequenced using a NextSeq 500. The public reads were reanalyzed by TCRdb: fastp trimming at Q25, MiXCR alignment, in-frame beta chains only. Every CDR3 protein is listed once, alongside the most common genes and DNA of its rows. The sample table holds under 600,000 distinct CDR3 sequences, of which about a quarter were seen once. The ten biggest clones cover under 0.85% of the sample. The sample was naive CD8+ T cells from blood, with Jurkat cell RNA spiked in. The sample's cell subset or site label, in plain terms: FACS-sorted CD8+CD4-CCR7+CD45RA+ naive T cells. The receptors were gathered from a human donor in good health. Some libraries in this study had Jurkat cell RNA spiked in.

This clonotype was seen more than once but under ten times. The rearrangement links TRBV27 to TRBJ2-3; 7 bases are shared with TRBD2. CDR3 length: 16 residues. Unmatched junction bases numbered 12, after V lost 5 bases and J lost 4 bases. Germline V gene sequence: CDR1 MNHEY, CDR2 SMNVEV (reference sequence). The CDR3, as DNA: TGTGCCAGCAGTCGCTCCGGACTAGGAGTACCAGATACGCAGTATTTT. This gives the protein CASSRSGLGVPDTQYF.

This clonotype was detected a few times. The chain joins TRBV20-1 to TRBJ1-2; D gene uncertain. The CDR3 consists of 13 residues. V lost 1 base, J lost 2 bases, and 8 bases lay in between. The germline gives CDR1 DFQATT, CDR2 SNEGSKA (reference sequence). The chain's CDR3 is CSARAHYNYGYTF. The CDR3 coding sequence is TGCAGTGCTAGAGCCCATTACAACTATGGCTACACCTTC.

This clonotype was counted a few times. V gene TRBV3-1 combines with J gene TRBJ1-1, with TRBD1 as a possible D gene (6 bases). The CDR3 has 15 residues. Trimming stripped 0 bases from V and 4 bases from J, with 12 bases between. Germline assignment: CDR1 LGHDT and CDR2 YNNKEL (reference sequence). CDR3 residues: CASSQDGGRGTEAFF. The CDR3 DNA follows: TGTGCCAGCAGCCAAGATGGGGGGCGCGGCACTGAAGCTTTCTTT.

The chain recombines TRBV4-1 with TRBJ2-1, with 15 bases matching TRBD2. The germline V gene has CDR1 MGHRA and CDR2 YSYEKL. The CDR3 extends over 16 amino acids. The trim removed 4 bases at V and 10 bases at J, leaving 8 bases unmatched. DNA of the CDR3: TGCGCCAGCAGCCCGGGACTAGCGGGGGGCGAGGGGGAGCAGTTCTTC. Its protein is CASSPGLAGGEGEQFF.

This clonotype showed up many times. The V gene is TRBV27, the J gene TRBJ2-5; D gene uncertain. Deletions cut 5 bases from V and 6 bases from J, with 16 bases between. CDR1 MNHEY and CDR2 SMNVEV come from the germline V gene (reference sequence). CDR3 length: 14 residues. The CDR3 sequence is CASSATPPRQTQYF. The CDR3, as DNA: TGTGCCAGCAGTGCGACTCCGCCCCGACAGACCCAGTACTTC.

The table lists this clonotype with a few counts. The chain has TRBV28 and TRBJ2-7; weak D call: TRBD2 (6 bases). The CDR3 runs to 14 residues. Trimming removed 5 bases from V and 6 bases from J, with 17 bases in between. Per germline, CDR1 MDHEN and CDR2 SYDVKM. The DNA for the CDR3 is TGTGCCAGCAGTGGCCGGAGGGCGACCTCCGAGCAGTACTTC. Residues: CASSGRRATSEQYF.

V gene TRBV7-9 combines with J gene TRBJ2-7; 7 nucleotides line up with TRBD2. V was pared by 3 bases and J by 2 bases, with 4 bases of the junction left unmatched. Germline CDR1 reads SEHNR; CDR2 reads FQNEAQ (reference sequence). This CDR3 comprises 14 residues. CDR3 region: CASSFPSGTYEQYF. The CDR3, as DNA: TGTGCCAGCAGCTTCCCTAGCGGAACCTACGAGCAGTACTTC.

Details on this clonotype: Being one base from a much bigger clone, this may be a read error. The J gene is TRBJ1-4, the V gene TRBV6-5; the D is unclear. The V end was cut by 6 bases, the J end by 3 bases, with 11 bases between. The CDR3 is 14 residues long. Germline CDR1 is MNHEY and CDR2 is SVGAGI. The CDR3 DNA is TGTGCCAGCAGGAGGGCGGGTGCTAATGAAAAACTGTTTTTT. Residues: CASRRAGANEKLFF.

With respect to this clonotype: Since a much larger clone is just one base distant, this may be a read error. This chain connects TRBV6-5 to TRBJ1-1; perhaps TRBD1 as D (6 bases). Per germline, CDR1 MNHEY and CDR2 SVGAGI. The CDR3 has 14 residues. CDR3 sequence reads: CASNYYRVSTEAFF. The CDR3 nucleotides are TGTGCCAGCAATTACTACAGGGTATCCACTGAAGCTTTCTTT.

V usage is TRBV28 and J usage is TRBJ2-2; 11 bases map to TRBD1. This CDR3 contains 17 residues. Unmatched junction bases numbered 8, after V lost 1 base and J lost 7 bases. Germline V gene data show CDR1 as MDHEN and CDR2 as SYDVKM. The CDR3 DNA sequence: TGTGCCAGCAGTTTATTTACCGGGACAGGGGGAATCGGGGAGCTGTTTTTT. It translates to CASSLFTGTGGIGELFF.

The CDR3 is CSARDPGTVNTEAFF. The CDR3 bases are TGCAGTGCTAGAGATCCGGGGACAGTCAACACTGAAGCTTTCTTT. V is TRBV20-1 and J is TRBJ1-1; 7 nucleotides match TRBD1. Germline lookup yields CDR1 DFQATT and CDR2 SNEGSKA (reference sequence). V dropped 0 bases and J dropped 2; count of bases not matched to a gene: 6. CDR3 length: 15 amino acids.

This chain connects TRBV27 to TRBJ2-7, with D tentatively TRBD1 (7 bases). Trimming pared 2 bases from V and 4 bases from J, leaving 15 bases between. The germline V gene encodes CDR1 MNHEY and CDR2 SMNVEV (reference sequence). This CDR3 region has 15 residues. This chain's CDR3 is CASSLKGRGEYEQYV. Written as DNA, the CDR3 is TGTGCCAGCAGTTTAAAAGGCAGGGGGGAGTACGAGCAGTACGTC.

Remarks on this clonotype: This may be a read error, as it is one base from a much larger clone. The CDR3 nucleotides read TGTGCCAGCAGTTATGGTCCGAGACAGGGGGCTTCTGGGGCCAACGTCCTGACTTTC. Translation: CASSYGPRQGASGANVLTF. The chain combines TRBV6-2 or TRBV6-3 with TRBJ2-6; the match to TRBD1 covers 10 bases. Looked up from germline, CDR1 is MNHEY and CDR2 is SVGEGT. Losses at the gene ends were 3 bases for V and 1 base for J; bases not matched to a gene: 9. The CDR3 loop spans 19 amino acids.

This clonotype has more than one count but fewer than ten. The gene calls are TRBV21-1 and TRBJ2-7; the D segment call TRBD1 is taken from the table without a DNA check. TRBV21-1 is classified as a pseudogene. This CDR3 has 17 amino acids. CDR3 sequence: CASSKADESRRSYEQYF. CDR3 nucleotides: TGTGCCAGCAGCAAAGCAGACGAATCCCGAAGGTCCTACGAGCAGTACTTC.

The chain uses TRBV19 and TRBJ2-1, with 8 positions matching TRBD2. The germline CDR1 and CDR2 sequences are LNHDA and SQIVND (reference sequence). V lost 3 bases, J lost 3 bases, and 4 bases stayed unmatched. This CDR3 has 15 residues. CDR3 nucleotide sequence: TGTGCCAGTAGTATTGGACTAGCCTTCTACAATGAGCAGTTCTTC. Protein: CASSIGLAFYNEQFF.

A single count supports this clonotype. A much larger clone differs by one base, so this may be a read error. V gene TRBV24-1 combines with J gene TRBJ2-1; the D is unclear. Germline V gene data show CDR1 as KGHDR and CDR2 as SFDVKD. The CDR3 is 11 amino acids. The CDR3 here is CATSDLVELFF. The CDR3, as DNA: TGTGCCACCAGTGATTTGGTTGAGCTGTTCTTC.

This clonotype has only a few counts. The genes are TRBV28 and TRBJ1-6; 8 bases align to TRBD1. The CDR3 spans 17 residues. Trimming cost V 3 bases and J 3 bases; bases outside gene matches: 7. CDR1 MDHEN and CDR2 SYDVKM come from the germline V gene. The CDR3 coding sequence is TGTGCCAGCAGTTTTGTTCTGGGACAGGACTATAATTCACCCCTCCACTTT. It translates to CASSFVLGQDYNSPLHF. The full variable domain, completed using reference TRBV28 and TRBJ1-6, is DVKVTQSSRYLVKRTGEKVFLECVQDMDHENMFWYRQDPGLGLRLIYFSYDVKMKEKGDIPEGYSVSREKKERFSLILESASTNQTSMYLCASSFVLGQDYNSPLHFGNGTRLTVT.

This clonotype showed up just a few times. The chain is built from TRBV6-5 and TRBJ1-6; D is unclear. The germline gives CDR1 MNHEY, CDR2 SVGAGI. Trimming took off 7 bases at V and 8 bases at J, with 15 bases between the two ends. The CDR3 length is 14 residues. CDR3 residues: CASTMKPADSPLHF. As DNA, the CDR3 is TGTGCCAGCACTATGAAGCCTGCGGATTCACCCCTCCACTTT.

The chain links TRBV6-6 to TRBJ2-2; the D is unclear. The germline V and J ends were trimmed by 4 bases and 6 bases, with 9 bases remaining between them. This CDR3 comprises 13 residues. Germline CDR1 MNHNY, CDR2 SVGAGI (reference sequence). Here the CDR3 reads CASSSSGSGELFF. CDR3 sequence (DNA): TGTGCCAGCAGTTCATCCGGGTCCGGGGAGCTGTTTTTT.

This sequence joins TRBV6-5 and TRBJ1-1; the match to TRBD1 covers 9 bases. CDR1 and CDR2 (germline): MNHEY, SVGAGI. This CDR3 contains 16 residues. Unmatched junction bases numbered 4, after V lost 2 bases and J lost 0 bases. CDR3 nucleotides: TGTGCCAGCAGTTACCGGACAGGGGCTATGAACACTGAAGCTTTCTTT. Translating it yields CASSYRTGAMNTEAFF.

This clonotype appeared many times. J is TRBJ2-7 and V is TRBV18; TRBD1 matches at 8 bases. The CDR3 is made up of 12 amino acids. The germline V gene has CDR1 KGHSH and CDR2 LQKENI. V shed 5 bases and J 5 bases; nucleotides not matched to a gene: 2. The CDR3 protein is CASSETGDEQYF. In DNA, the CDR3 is TGTGCCAGCTCAGAGACAGGGGACGAGCAGTACTTC.